This T cell receptor (beta chain) appears in the sequencing data of a study of T cell repertoires in cytomegalovirus infection. About the study: Through public TCR beta signatures, both CMV infection and matching HLA type were indicated.

TCRdb reprocessed the reads with MiXCR, giving one entry per CDR3 protein. The data contain approximately 990,000 distinct CDR3 sequences, about a third of them singletons. Turning to this clonotype: What it recognizes is unknown.

The input for sequencing was cultured CD8+ T cells from PBMCs, taken from culture after CMV antigen stimulation. The sequence was collected from a human donor in good health (CMV status not recorded). Some clones in this sample may be carry-over from other donors' samples.

The CDR3 sequence: CASSVLDNYGYTF. In nucleotides, the CDR3 is TGTGCCAGCAGCGTACTCGATAACTATGGCTACACCTTC. The chain joins TRBV9 to TRBJ1-2; D remains ambiguous. The CDR3 is made up of 13 amino acids. Germline V lookup: CDR1 SGDLS, CDR2 YYNGEE. Deletions cut 1 base from V and 1 base from J, with 5 bases between.